There are many counts of the clone carrying this T cell receptor beta chain. Its antigen remains unidentified. Only Caucasian adults living in Nashville, Tennessee made up the donor group. This entry is derived from a study of shared clonotypes between healthy human individuals. This CDR3 is built from 12 residues. CDR1 and CDR2 from the germline V gene are LNHDA and SQIVND (reference sequence). Trimming took 7 bases from V and 3 from J, leaving 8 bases between them. Study results and caveats: Generally, naive subsets came out with larger estimated richness than memory subsets. A reduction in generation probabilities was seen for non-shared clonotypes relative to those shared by all four donors. The naive CD4 repertoires of a handful of donors were compared, and roughly 5% of clonotypes were shared.

Data came from immunoSEQ multiplex PCR; TCRdb stores just in-frame clones and leaves some out. The sample yields 850,000 to 1,200,000 clones, about 75% seen once. This chain joins TRBV19 and TRBJ2-3; maybe TRBD1 (6 bases). Sequencing was carried out using memory CD4+ T cells sorted from blood. As for subset: CD45RA-negative fraction. The clonotype comes from a young man in good health. The CDR3 DNA is TGTGCCAGTATGGGACAAACAGATACGCAGTATTTT. Encoded protein: CASMGQTDTQYF.